This T cell receptor (beta chain) was sequenced during a study of blood T cell repertoires in COVID-19. Whole-study context: Researchers got acute and convalescent COVID-19 samples from the United States, Italy and Spain.

This CDR3 is 12 amino acids long. The trim removed 4 bases at V and 7 bases at J, leaving 2 bases unmatched. Germline CDR1 reads SGHDT; CDR2 reads YYEEEE. TCRdb's table, derived via immunoSEQ multiplex PCR, lists solely in-frame clones and lacks some. The sample carries 250,000 or so clones, approximately 85% recorded once. The V call is TRBV5-6, the J call TRBJ1-5, with TRBD1 matching over 7 bases. The sequenced sample consisted of peripheral blood. The sequence derives from a man aged 50-59 years with acute or convalescent COVID-19. CDR3 in DNA: TGTGCCAGCAGCGTACAGGGGCAGCCCCAGCATTTT. It encodes CASSVQGQPQHF.